This record concerns one T cell receptor beta chain sequence. This sample stems from a study of beta chain features in type 1 diabetes. Expressed TCRB transcripts were sequenced because the entire RNA isolate underwent reverse transcription. The repertoire was sequenced with immunoSEQ multiplex PCR; TCRdb's copy has only in-frame clones and lacks some. Counted here are 200,000 to 250,000 clones, 68% occurring once; the ten biggest clones make up 0.053%. This CDR3 comprises 13 residues. CDR1 and CDR2 (germline): LNHDA, SQIVND (reference sequence). V was cut by 8 bases and J by 2 bases, with 9 bases left in between.

Specimen: naive CD4+ T cells from blood. The chain links TRBV19 to TRBJ2-2; D not certain. This receptor was identified in a man aged 30 to 45 in good health. CDR3 nucleotides: TGTGCCAGTCAGGTGACTAACACCGGGGAGCTGTTTTTT. The encoded protein is CASQVTNTGELFF.